Below are 13 T cell receptor beta chains sequenced from a single sample in a study of PD-L1 blockade in urothelial cancer. Some clones are missing from TCRdb's copy, which holds only in-frame ones; the method was immunoSEQ multiplex PCR. The table records roughly 45,000 clones, around 90% of them present only once. This specimen consisted of PBMCs, obtained around atezolizumab (anti-PD-L1) treatment. These receptors originate from a man between 60 and 70 years old with urothelial cancer.

J is TRBJ1-4 and V is TRBV7-2, with TRBD1 as a possible D gene (5 bases). CDR3 size: 17 residues. Germline V gene lookup returns CDR1 SGHTA and CDR2 FQGNSA. V lost 1 base and J 0 bases, leaving 12 bases between the germline ends. The CDR3 here is CASSLGWAGTTNEKLFF. The CDR3 nucleotides read TGTGCCAGCAGCTTAGGATGGGCAGGGACAACTAATGAAAAACTGTTTTTT. The variable domain in full, with the rest retrieved from reference TRBV7-2 and TRBJ1-4, is GAGVSQSPSNKVTEKGKDVELRCDPISGHTALYWYRQSLGQGLEFLIYFQGNSAPDKSGLPSDRFSAERTGGSVSTLTIQRTQQEDSAVYLCASSLGWAGTTNEKLFFGSGTQLSVL.

CDR3: CASSLVGRGAKNIQYF. CDR3 DNA: TGTGCCAGCAGCTTAGTAGGCCGGGGAGCCAAAAACATTCAGTACTTC. V and J are TRBV11-2 and TRBJ2-4, with D perhaps matching TRBD2 (5 bases). Between the trimmed V and J ends, which lost 1 base and 0 bases, there was a span of 10 bases. In germline, CDR1 is SGHAT, CDR2 FQNNGV. The CDR3 totals 16 residues. Drawing the rest from reference TRBV11-2 and TRBJ2-4, the complete variable domain is EAGVAQSPRYKIIEKRQSVAFWCNPISGHATLYWYQQILGQGPKLLIQFQNNGVVDDSQLPKDRFSAERLKGVDSTLKIQPAKLEDSAVYLCASSLVGRGAKNIQYFGAGTRLSVL.

This sequence joins TRBV9 and TRBJ2-5, with 10 bases aligning to TRBD2. Germline values: CDR1 SGDLS, CDR2 YYNGEE. This CDR3 is built from 16 residues. Germline trimming cut 4 bases from V and 1 base from J; bases unmatched to any gene: 7. In DNA form, the CDR3 reads TGTGCCAGCAGCAGATCTAGCGGGGGATTCCAAGAGACCCAGTACTTC. Protein: CASSRSSGGFQETQYF. Together with reference TRBV9 and TRBJ2-5, the CDR3 gives the full variable domain: DSGVTQTPKHLITATGQRVTLRCSPRSGDLSVYWYQQSLDQGLQFLIQYYNGEERAKGNILERFSAQQFPDLHSELNLSSLELGDSALYFCASSRSSGGFQETQYFGPGTRLLVL.

The rearrangement uses TRBV18 and TRBJ2-3, with D maybe TRBD2 (6 bases). Germline V CDR1 and CDR2: KGHSH, LQKENI. Trimming took 6 bases from V and 4 from J, leaving 11 bases between them. This CDR3 region has 13 residues. CDR3 region: CASSIPGADTQYF. The CDR3 coding sequence is TGTGCCAGCTCTATTCCGGGGGCAGATACGCAGTATTTT. The full variable domain, in which reference TRBV18 and TRBJ2-3 provide the parts outside the CDR3, is NAGVMQNPRHLVRRRGQEARLRCSPMKGHSHVYWYRQLPEEGLKFMVYLQKENIIDESGMPKERFSAEFPKEGPSILRIQQVVRGDSAAYFCASSIPGADTQYFGPGTRLTVL.

The rearrangement joins TRBV5-5 to TRBJ1-2, with TRBD1 as a possible D gene (6 bases). The germline gives CDR1 SGHKS, CDR2 YYEKEE (reference sequence). V lost 5 bases to trimming and J lost 4 bases, with 24 bases between them. The CDR3 consists of 17 residues. The CDR3 is CASSQNRDLGTIYGYTF. The CDR3 coding sequence is TGTGCCAGCAGTCAGAACAGGGATTTGGGTACTATCTATGGCTACACCTTC.

The J gene is TRBJ2-7, the V gene TRBV7-2, with 11 bases matching TRBD2. This CDR3 has 18 amino acids. From germline, CDR1 is SGHTA and CDR2 FQGNSA. V was pared by 2 bases and J by 5 bases, with 14 bases of the junction left unmatched. The CDR3 loop is CASSLHRPTSGGSDEQYF. The CDR3 coding sequence is TGTGCCAGCAGCTTACACCGCCCAACTAGCGGGGGCAGTGACGAGCAGTACTTC.

J is TRBJ2-7 and V is TRBV19; D possibly corresponds to TRBD2 (6 bases). CDR1 and CDR2 (germline): LNHDA, SQIVND (reference sequence). This CDR3 has 11 amino acids. The CDR3 is CATRAGYEQYF. DNA for the CDR3: TGTGCTACAAGGGCGGGGTACGAGCAGTACTTC.

This rearrangement joins TRBV19 to TRBJ2-7; 11 bases agree with TRBD1. Per germline, CDR1 LNHDA and CDR2 SQIVND (reference sequence). V shed 3 bases and J 6 bases; nucleotides not matched to a gene: 7. The CDR3 is 15 residues long. The CDR3 loop reads CASSILGQGAVEQYF. CDR3 coding DNA: TGTGCCAGTAGTATCCTTGGACAGGGGGCAGTCGAGCAGTACTTC.

This rearrangement joins TRBV19 to TRBJ1-5; D is undetermined. The CDR3 has 14 amino acids. V lost 3 bases, J lost 9 bases, and 15 bases lay in between. Germline CDR1 reads LNHDA; CDR2 reads SQIVND (reference sequence). CDR3 in amino acids: CASSMASTSPPQHF. For the CDR3, the DNA is TGTGCCAGTAGTATGGCCTCCACGTCTCCGCCCCAGCATTTT.

The rearrangement uses TRBV6-5 and TRBJ2-7; a possible D gene is TRBD1 (6 bases). The CDR3 has 13 residues. Germline V CDR1 and CDR2: MNHEY, SVGAGI. V was trimmed by 2 bases and J by 3 bases, leaving 8 bases between them. The CDR3 reads CASSYRGGYEQYF. The CDR3, as DNA: TGTGCCAGCAGTTACAGAGGGGGCTACGAGCAGTACTTC.

Of note for this clone: Germline is not matched at one junction end, which may reflect a read error. The V call is TRBV7-7, the J call TRBJ1-2; weak D call: TRBD1 (5 bases). This CDR3 is built from 13 residues. Germline-derived CDR1 and CDR2 are SSHAT and FNYEAQ (reference sequence). CDR3 in amino acids: CASSPLTEDGYTF. The CDR3 region has the DNA TGTGCTAGCAGCCCACTGACAGAAGATGGCTACACCTTC.

The chain joins TRBV15 to TRBJ1-5; TRBD1 might be the D (6 bases). Germline lookup yields CDR1 LNHNV and CDR2 YYDKDF (reference sequence). V dropped 0 bases and J dropped 6 bases, with 15 bases sitting between them. The CDR3 length is 16 residues. CDR3 sequence (DNA): TGTGCCACCAGCAGAGATAAGGGGGGGCGCGGTCAGCCCCAGCATTTT. This translates into CATSRDKGGRGQPQHF.

The CDR3 DNA reads as TGTGCCAGCAGCGCCGACACTAGCTCCTACAATGAGCAGTTCTTC. Protein: CASSADTSSYNEQFF. The chain employs TRBV9 and TRBJ2-1; a possible D gene is TRBD2 (5 bases). The CDR3 length is 15 residues. The V and J ends lost 3 bases and 0 bases respectively, with 10 bases between them. The germline CDR1 and CDR2 sequences are SGDLS and YYNGEE.